This T cell receptor beta chain was sequenced for a study of T cells in Graves' hyperthyroidism and ophthalmopathy. Stable disease denoted Graves' hyperthyroidism without ophthalmopathy progression within 18 months. Patients with uncontrolled infections, other autoimmune diseases, pregnancy or lactation were excluded. The diagnostic basis comprised clinical symptoms, serum thyroxine and TRAb, thyroid ultrasound and orbital computed tomography. The CDR3 has 13 amino acids. Germline assignment: CDR1 SGHTA and CDR2 FQGNSA. On this clonotype itself: Its antigen is not known. The junction differs from germline at one of its ends, possibly a read error.

Whole-study results and caveats: A model using 13 V-J features told ophthalmopathy apart from stable hyperthyroidism.

Amplification yielded TCR beta CDR3 regions, with RNA transcripts as the source. First-round RT-PCR with HTBI primers amplified the TCR CDR3 region. TCRdb called the multiplex PCR reads again in MiXCR, with one record for every CDR3 protein. The repertoire holds around 720,000 distinct CDR3 sequences, with roughly a third as singletons. The rearrangement joins TRBV7-2 to TRBJ2-7; TRBD2 matches at 9 bases. The receptor was derived from a woman between 35 and 50 years old with Graves' hyperthyroidism. The sequenced sample was blood. In DNA form, the CDR3 reads TGTGCCAGCAGCTCCATCCCCGGCGGGGGGGCGACTTTC. Its protein product is CASSSIPGGGATF.